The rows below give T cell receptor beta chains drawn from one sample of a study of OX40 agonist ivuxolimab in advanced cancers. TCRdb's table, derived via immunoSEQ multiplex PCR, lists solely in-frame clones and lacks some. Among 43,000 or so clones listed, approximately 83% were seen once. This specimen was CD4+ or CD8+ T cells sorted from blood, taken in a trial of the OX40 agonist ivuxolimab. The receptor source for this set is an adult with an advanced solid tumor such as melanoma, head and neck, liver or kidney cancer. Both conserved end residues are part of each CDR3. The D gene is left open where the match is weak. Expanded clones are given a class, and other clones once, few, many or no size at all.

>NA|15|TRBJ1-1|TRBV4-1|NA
TGCGCCAGCAGCCAAGGTACAGGGAGAGGTACTGAAGCTTTCTTT
CASSQGTGRGTEAFF
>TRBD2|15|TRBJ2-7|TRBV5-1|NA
TGCGCCAGCAGCGACAGCGGGGGGGGGATCTACGAGCAGTACTTC
CASSDSGGGIYEQYF
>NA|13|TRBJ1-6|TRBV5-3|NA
TGTGCCAGCTGCCTCGCGGGGGGTTTCACCCTCCACTTT
CASCLAGGFTLHF
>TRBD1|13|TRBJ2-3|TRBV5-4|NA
TGTGCCAGCAGGGGACAGATCACAGATACGCAGTATTTT
CASRGQITDTQYF
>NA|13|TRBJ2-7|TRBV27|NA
TGTGCCAGCAGTTCCCGGGAGACCTACGAGCAGTACTTC
CASSSRETYEQYF
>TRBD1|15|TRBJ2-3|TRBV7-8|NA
TGTGCCAGCAGCTTAAGGGACAGGGGAATAGATACGCAGTATTTT
CASSLRDRGIDTQYF
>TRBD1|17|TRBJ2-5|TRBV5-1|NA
TGCGCCAGCAGCCTCTTACCTCCCGGACAGGGCCAAGAGACCCAGTACTTC
CASSLLPPGQGQETQYF
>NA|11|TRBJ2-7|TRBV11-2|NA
TGTGCCAGCAGCCAGGCCAACGAGCAGTACTTC
CASSQANEQYF
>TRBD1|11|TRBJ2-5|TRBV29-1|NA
TGCAGAGTGGACAGGGGAGAGACCCAGTACTTC
CRVDRGETQYF
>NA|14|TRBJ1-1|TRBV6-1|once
TGTGCCAGCAGTATACTAGAGCTTAGGACTGAAGCTTTCTTT
CASSILELRTEAFF
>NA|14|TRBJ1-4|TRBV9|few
TGTGCCAGCAGCGTGGGGCAGGGAGGGGAAAAACTGTTTTTT
CASSVGQGGEKLFF
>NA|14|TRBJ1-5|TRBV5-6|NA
TGTGCCAGCAGCTTAAGCCAGGGTGGGCAGCCCCAGCATTTT
CASSLSQGGQPQHF
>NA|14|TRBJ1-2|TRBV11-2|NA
TGTGCCAGCAGCTTAGGTCCTGCTAACTATGGCTACACCTTC
CASSLGPANYGYTF
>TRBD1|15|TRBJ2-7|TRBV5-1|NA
TGCGCCAGCAGCTTCGAGGGACAGGGGGCCTACGAGCAGTACTTC
CASSFEGQGAYEQYF
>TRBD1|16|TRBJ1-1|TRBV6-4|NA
TGTGCCAGCAGACCGGGACAGGTGATTGGGAGGACTGAAGCTTTCTTT
CASRPGQVIGRTEAFF